This TCR beta chain was documented in a study of T cells after yellow fever vaccination. Study-wide findings and caveats: Contaminating bulk clonotypes could be abundant in FACS-sorted repertoires.

The germline V and J ends were trimmed by 3 bases and 1 base, with 7 bases remaining between them. This CDR3 comprises 13 residues. CDR1 is SGHDT, CDR2 YYEEEE, per germline. In this sample, this clonotype turned up once. Its antigen is not identified. TCRdb ran MiXCR on the 5' RACE reads and lists one entry per CDR3 protein. This repertoire shows around 610,000 distinct CDR3 sequences, less than 15% found once; its top ten account for about 14%. The chain employs TRBV5-6 and TRBJ1-2, with D perhaps TRBD1 (5 bases). The TCR sequence derives from a man aged 30-40 years who received the YFV17D yellow fever vaccine. Sequences were derived from PBMCs, sampled on the day of the yellow fever booster vaccination. The CDR3 spells CASSSTVNYGYTF. CDR3 nucleotide sequence: TGTGCCAGCAGCTCGACAGTTAACTATGGCTACACCTTC. The full variable domain, completed using reference TRBV5-6 and TRBJ1-2, is DAGVTQSPTHLIKTRGQQVTLRCSPKSGHDTVSWYQQALGQGPQFIFQYYEEEERQRGNFPDRFSGHQFPNYSSELNVNALLLGDSALYLCASSSTVNYGYTFGSGTRLTVV.